This T cell receptor beta chain was recorded in a study of OX40 agonist ivuxolimab in advanced cancers. Findings of the study overall: Blood T cells, both CD4+ and CD8+, expanded clonally by week 6 at 0.1 to 3.0 mg/kg.

The CDR3 has 15 residues. V lost 4 bases, J lost 5 bases, and 4 bases stayed unmatched. Germline CDR1 reads SGHRS; CDR2 reads YFSETQ. In this sample, this clone turned up a few times. Its antigen is still unknown. TCRdb keeps only in-frame clones here, not all; method: immunoSEQ multiplex PCR. The profile shows about 82,000 clones, over 65% of them singletons. Peripheral blood came from all dose cohorts at three timepoints. The material sequenced was CD4+ or CD8+ T cells sorted from blood, taken in a trial of the OX40 agonist ivuxolimab. V usage is TRBV5-1 and J usage is TRBJ1-6; TRBD1 matches at 9 bases. The receptor was derived from an adult with an advanced solid tumor such as melanoma, head and neck, liver or kidney cancer. The CDR3 region is CASSPGTGNNSPLHF. CDR3 coding DNA: TGCGCCAGCAGCCCCGGGACAGGGAATAATTCACCCCTCCACTTT.